This T cell receptor beta chain was identified in a study listed by TCRdb under 2016. Library prep was done by RT-PCR. Sequencer: Illumina MiSeq. Using fastp at Q25 and MiXCR, TCRdb reprocessed the public reads and kept productive beta chains. Identical CDR3 protein sequences are pooled into one entry, listed with their most common genes and DNA. This sample comprises about 680,000 distinct CDR3 sequences, approximately 15% of them detected only once. The ten largest account for just over 3.5% of the sample. Inclusive of the bounding cysteine and phenylalanine, the CDR3 is 15 residues long. Only the CDR3 part of the read is kept: 45 bases, read in frame from the first base. Details on this clonotype: The antigen it binds to is not known. One base away there is no much larger clone; base qualities are not given.

The sequenced material came from memory CD4+ T cells from blood. The chain employs TRBV21-1 and TRBJ1-2. TRBV21-1 is a pseudogene. The TCR sequence derives from a female donor in good health, serving as a healthy control. The CDR3 amino acid sequence is: CASSKIGRSNYGYTF. The bases read TGTGCCAGCAGCAAGATAGGCCGCTCCAACTATGGCTACACCTTC.